These 7 T cell receptor delta chains were sequenced from one sample in a study of DNA immune sequencing with unique molecular identifiers. Genomic DNA underwent 32-plex PCR targeting all 8 TRDV and 4 TRDJ genes. In around 3 barcoding PCR cycles, molecules received a 12-nucleotide UMI, then adapter PCR followed. TCRdb made new clone calls on the multiplex PCR reads using CATT. In the table there are roughly 2,300 delta-chain clones, over 10% of which are singletons. Material: gamma-delta T cells enriched from blood buffy coat, or unenriched PBMCs (not recorded which). These receptors were taken from a human donor in good health.

This clone was recorded a few times. The amino acid sequence in TCRdb belongs to a much larger clone and departs from this DNA's translation at residue 12, likely a sequencing read error; the sequence shown is translated from the DNA. The J gene is TRDJ1, the V gene TRDV2, with 8 bases identical to TRDD3. This CDR3 comprises 20 residues. Trimming cost V 0 bases and J 0 bases; bases outside gene matches: 17. Germline V gene data show CDR1 as GEAIGNYY and CDR2 as EKD. As DNA, the CDR3 is TGTGCCTGTGACACCCTGAGGGTTTCTGGGGGACGCGAGTACACCGATAAACTCATCTTT. It encodes CACDTLRVSGGREYTDKLIF.

In this sample, this clone turned up a few times. A read error is likely here: a far larger clone is one base away. This sample includes further DNA sequences coding for the same CDR3. V and J are TRDV2 and TRDJ1; 11 bases are a match to TRDD3. This CDR3 has 15 amino acids. Per the germline V gene, CDR1 is GEAIGNYY and CDR2 is EKD. Here the CDR3 DNA reads TGTGCCTGTGCCCAACTGGGGGATAGGGACGATAAGCTCATCTTT. As protein: CACAQLGDRDDKLIF.

Turning to this clone: A single base is all that separates this from a far larger clone, so a read error is likely. The chain joins TRDV1 to TRDJ1, with TRDD3 identical over 10 bases. The J gene, not given by TCRdb, was assigned here from a germline match of the nucleotide sequence. CDR1 TSWWSYY and CDR2 QGS come from the germline V gene. The J segment lost 3 bases and the V segment lost 0 bases, leaving 34 bases of the junction unmatched. This CDR3 region has 26 residues. CDR3 protein: CALGELGFLQSLTGGSSSLYSDKLIF. The CDR3 DNA reads as TGTGCTCTTGGGGAACTGGGGTTCCTACAGTCCTTAACTGGGGGATCTTCTTCTTTGTACTCCGATAAACTCATCTTT.

This clone was counted only a few times. This sequence is one base from a far larger clone and is likely a read error. The sample carries other DNA sequences with the same CDR3. The chain carries TRDV2 and TRDJ1; 9 nucleotides line up with TRDD3. This CDR3 contains 17 residues. Germline V gene sequence: CDR1 GEAIGNYY, CDR2 EKD. The CDR3: CACDTLGDGKYTDKLIF. In DNA form, the CDR3 reads TGTGCCTGTGACACTCTGGGGGATGGAAAGTACACGGATAAACTCATCTTT.

This clone has just a few counts. For this DNA, TCRdb reports the protein of a much larger clone, which diverges at residue 9, most likely from a read error; the protein presented here is translated directly from the DNA. This chain uses TRDV2 with TRDJ1; 7 nucleotides match TRDD3. The CDR3 runs to 20 residues. Germline-derived CDR1 and CDR2 are GEAIGNYY and EKD. The J segment lost 3 bases and the V segment lost 3 bases, leaving 24 bases of the junction unmatched. The CDR3, as DNA: TGTGCCTGTGACCCCGTACTGGGGAATGCGAAAGGGAGAGGACCCGATAAACTCATCTTT. It yields the protein CACDPVLGNAKGRGPDKLIF.

This clone was found many times. V and J are TRDV1 and TRDJ1, with 8 bases matching TRDD3. Because TCRdb records no J gene, it was assigned here through a match of the DNA to germline. The germline gives CDR1 TSWWSYY, CDR2 QGS. The CDR3 runs 25 residues. With 2 bases clipped from V and 0 bases from J, the junction kept 32 bases outside the gene matches. The DNA of the CDR3 is TGTGCTCTTGGGGAAAGGGATCAGTCCTACAAGGCATACTGGGGGTCCATTACGTACACCGATAAACTCATCTTT. The encoded protein is CALGERDQSYKAYWGSITYTDKLIF.

As concerns this clone: The likely explanation is a read error, given a far larger clone one base away. No V gene call was produced; the J gene was TRDJ3; the DNA was not used to check the table's D call, TRDD3. The CDR3 covers 21 residues. The chain's CDR3 is CACDTGDLGDTRPWDTRQMFF. CDR3 bases: TGTGCGTGTGACACCGGAGACTTGGGGGATACGCGTCCCTGGGACACCCGACAGATGTTTTTC.